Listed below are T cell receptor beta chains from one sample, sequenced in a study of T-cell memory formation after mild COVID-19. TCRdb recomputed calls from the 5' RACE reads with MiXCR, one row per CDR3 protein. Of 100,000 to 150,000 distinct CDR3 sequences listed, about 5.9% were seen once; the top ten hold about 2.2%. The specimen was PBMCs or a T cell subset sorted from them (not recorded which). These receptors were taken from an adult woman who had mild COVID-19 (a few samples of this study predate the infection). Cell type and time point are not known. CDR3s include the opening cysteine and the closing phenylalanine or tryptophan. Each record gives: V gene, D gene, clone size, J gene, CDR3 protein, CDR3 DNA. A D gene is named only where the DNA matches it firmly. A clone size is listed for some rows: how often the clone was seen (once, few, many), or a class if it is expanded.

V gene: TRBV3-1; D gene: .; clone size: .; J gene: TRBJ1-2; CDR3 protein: CASSSQGSAYGYTF; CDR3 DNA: TGTGCCAGCAGCTCTCAGGGCAGCGCCTATGGCTACACCTTC
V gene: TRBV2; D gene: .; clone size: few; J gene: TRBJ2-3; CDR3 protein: CASSNERADTQYF; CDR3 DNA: TGTGCCAGCAGCAACGAGAGGGCTGATACGCAGTATTTT
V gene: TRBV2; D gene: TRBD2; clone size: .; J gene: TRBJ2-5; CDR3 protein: CASSLAGLGTQYF; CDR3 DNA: TGTGCCAGCAGTCTAGCGGGTCTCGGGACCCAGTACTTC
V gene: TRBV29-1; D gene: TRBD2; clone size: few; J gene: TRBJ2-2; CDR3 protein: CSATGTSGNTGELFF; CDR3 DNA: TGCAGCGCAACCGGGACTAGCGGGAACACCGGGGAGCTGTTTTTT
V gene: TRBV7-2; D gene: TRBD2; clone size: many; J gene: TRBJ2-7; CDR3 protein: CASSLERASGYEQYF; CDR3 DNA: TGTGCCAGCAGCTTAGAGAGGGCTAGCGGCTACGAGCAGTACTTC
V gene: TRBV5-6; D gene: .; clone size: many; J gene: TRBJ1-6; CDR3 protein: CASSSNRGVSPLHF; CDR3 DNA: TGTGCCAGCAGCTCCAACCGGGGGGTTTCACCCCTCCACTTT
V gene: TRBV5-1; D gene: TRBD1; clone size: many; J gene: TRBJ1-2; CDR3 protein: CASSGPGQGYGYTF; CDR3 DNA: TGCGCCAGCAGCGGACCGGGACAGGGTTATGGCTACACCTTC
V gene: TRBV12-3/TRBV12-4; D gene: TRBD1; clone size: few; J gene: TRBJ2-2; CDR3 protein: CASSFLGQGSGELFF; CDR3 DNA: TGTGCCAGCAGTTTCCTGGGACAGGGATCCGGGGAGCTGTTTTTT
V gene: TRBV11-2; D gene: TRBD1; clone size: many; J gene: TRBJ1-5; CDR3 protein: CASSTGQGRSNQPQHF; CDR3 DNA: TGTGCCAGCAGCACAGGACAGGGACGAAGCAATCAGCCCCAGCATTTT
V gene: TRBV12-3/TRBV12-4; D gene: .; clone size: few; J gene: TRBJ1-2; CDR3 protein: CASSFGPNYGYTF; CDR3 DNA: TGTGCCAGCAGTTTCGGCCCAAACTATGGCTACACCTTC
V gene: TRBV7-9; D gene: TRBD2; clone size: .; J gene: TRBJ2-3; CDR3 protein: CASRPGLAGITDTQYF; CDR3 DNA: TGTGCCAGCAGGCCAGGACTAGCGGGGATCACAGATACGCAGTATTTT
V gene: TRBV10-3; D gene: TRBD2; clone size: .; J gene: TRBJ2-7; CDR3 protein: CAIRPEREGVYEQYF; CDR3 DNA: TGTGCCATCAGACCCGAGCGGGAGGGCGTCTACGAGCAGTACTTC
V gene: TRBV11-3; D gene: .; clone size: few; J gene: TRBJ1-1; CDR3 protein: CASSLLPMNTEAFF; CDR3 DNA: TGTGCCAGCAGCTTATTGCCGATGAACACTGAAGCTTTCTTT
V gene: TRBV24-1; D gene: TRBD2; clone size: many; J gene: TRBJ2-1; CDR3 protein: CATSDSNLAGGQSRQFF; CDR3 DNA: TGTGCCACCAGTGACTCGAATTTAGCGGGAGGGCAGTCTAGGCAGTTCTTC
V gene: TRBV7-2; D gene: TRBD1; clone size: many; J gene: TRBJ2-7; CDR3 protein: CASSLGAQGAYEQYF; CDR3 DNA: TGTGCCAGCAGCTTAGGAGCGCAGGGGGCTTACGAGCAGTACTTC
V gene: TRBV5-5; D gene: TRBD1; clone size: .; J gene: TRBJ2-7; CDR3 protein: CASSLGIGTGDYEQYF; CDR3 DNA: TGTGCCAGCAGCTTGGGCATCGGGACAGGGGACTACGAGCAGTACTTC
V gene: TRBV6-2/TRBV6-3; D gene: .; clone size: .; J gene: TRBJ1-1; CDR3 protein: CASSYGPGTEAFF; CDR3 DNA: TGTGCCAGCAGTTATGGGCCGGGTACTGAAGCTTTCTTT
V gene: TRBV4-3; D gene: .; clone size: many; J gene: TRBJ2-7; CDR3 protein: CASSQDSRVSEQYF; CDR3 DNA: TGCGCCAGCAGCCAAGATTCCAGGGTCAGCGAGCAGTACTTC
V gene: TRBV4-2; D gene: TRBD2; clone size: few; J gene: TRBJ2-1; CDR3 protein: CASSFIGGGGRAGNEQFF; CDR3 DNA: TGTGCCAGCAGTTTCATAGGTGGTGGCGGGAGGGCCGGAAATGAGCAGTTCTTC
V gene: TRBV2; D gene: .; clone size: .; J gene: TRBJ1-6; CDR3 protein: CASSEAEGKGSPLHF; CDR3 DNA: TGTGCCAGCAGTGAAGCGGAGGGAAAGGGATCACCCCTCCACTTT
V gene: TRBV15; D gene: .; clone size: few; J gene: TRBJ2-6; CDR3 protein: CATSRDWGPNVLTF; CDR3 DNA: TGTGCCACCAGCAGAGATTGGGGCCCCAACGTCCTGACTTTC
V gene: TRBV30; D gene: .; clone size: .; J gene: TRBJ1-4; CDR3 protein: CAWRGADSLNGKLFF; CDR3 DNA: TGTGCCTGGAGGGGGGCGGACAGTCTTAATGGAAAACTGTTTTTT
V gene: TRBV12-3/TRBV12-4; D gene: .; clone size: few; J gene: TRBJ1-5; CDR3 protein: CASSFIGGLEGQPQHF; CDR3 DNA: TGTGCCAGCAGTTTTATCGGGGGGCTTGAGGGTCAGCCCCAGCATTTT
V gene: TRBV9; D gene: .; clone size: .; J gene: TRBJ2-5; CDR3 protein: CASSVEGTQETQYF; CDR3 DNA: TGTGCCAGCAGCGTAGAAGGCACTCAAGAGACCCAGTACTTC
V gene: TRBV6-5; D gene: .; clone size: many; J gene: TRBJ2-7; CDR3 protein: CASSQGDITGEQYF; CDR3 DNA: TGTGCCAGCAGTCAAGGGGACATAACGGGGGAGCAGTACTTC
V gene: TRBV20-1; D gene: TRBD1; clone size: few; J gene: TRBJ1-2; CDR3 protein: CSARKTGTGLAVGGYTF; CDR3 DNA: TGCAGTGCTAGAAAGACCGGGACAGGGCTCGCCGTGGGGGGCTACACCTTC
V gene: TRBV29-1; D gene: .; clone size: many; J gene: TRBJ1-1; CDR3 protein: CSVAGVNTEAFF; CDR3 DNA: TGCAGCGTTGCAGGGGTGAACACTGAAGCTTTCTTT
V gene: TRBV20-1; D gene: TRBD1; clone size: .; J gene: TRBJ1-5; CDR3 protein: CSASRQGSQPQHF; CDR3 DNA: TGCAGTGCTAGTAGACAGGGAAGTCAGCCCCAGCATTTT
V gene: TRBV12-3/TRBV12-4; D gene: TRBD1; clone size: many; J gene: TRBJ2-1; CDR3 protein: CASSTGGPEQFF; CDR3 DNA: TGTGCCAGCAGTACAGGGGGCCCCGAGCAGTTCTTC
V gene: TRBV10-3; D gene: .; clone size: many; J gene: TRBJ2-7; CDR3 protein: CAISSGREQYF; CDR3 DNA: TGTGCCATCAGTTCAGGGAGAGAGCAGTACTTC
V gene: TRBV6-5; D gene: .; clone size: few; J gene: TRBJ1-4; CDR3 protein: CASSYSHSSGEKLFF; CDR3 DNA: TGTGCCAGCAGTTACTCTCATTCCAGCGGTGAAAAACTGTTTTTT
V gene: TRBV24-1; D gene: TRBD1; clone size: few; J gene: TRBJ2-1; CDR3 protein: CATSDPATGGHNEQFF; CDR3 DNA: TGTGCCACCAGTGATCCAGCGACAGGGGGGCACAATGAGCAGTTCTTC
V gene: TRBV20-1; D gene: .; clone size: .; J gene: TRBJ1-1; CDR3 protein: CSAPSGGRGGTEAFF; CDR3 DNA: TGCAGTGCCCCCAGCGGGGGGCGGGGTGGCACTGAAGCTTTCTTT
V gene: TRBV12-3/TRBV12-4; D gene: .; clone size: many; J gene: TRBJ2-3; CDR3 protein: CASSLGGSADTQYF; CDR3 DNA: TGTGCCAGCAGCTTGGGTGGGAGCGCAGATACGCAGTATTTT
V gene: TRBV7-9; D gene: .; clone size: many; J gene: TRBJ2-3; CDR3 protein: CASSSNTDTQYF; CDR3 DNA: TGTGCCAGCAGCTCGAACACAGATACGCAGTATTTT
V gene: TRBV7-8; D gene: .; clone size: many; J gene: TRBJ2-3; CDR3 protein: CASSLARDAQGRTDTQYF; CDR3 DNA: TGTGCCAGCAGCTTAGCGCGGGACGCCCAGGGGCGCACAGATACGCAGTATTTT
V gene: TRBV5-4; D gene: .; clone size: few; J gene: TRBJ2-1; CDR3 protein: CASSLAGRTYNEQFF; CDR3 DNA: TGTGCCAGCAGCTTGGCTGGCCGTACCTACAATGAGCAGTTCTTC
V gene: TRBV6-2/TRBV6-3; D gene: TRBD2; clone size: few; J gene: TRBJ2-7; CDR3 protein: CASSSTSGGFYEQYF; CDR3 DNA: TGTGCCAGCAGTTCGACTAGCGGGGGATTCTACGAGCAGTACTTC
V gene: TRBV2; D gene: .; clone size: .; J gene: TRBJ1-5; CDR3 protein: CASTAQENLNQPQHF; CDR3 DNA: TGTGCCAGCACCGCGCAGGAGAACCTCAATCAGCCCCAGCATTTT
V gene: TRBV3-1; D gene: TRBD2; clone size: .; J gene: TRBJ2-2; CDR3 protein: CASSLSGLGGVEITGELFF; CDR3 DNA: TGTGCCAGCAGCCTATCCGGGCTGGGGGGGGTAGAAATCACCGGGGAGCTGTTTTTT
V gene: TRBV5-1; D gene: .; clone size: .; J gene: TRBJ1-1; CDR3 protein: CASSLHPLNNPGQEDTEAFF; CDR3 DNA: TGCGCCAGCAGCTTGCACCCCCTGAACAACCCCGGACAAGAAGACACTGAAGCTTTCTTT
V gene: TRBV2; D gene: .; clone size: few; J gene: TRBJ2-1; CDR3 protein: CASGGENYNEQFF; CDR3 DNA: TGTGCCAGCGGCGGAGAAAACTACAATGAGCAGTTCTTC
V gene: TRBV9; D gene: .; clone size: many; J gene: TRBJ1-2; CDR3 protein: CASSVTPGTVYGYTF; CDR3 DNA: TGTGCCAGCAGCGTCACCCCCGGGACCGTTTATGGCTACACCTTC
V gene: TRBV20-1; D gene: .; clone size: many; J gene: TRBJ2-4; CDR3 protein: CSARVLGRQENIQYF; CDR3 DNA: TGCAGTGCTAGAGTTTTGGGCCGACAGGAAAACATTCAGTACTTC
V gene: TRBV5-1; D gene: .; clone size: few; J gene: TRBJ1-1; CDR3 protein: CASSTRSGRYNTEAFF; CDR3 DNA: TGCGCCAGCAGCACACGATCGGGACGGTATAACACTGAAGCTTTCTTT
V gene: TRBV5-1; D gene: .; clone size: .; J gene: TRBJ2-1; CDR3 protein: CASSKTDNERFF; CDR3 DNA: TGCGCCAGCAGCAAGACAGACAATGAGCGGTTCTTC
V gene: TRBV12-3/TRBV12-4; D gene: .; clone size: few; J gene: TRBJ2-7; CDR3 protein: CASSLDGGGLYEQYF; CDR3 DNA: TGTGCCAGCAGTTTAGATGGGGGGGGCCTCTACGAGCAGTACTTC
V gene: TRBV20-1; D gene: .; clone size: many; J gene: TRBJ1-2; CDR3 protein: CSAKGAGGYTF; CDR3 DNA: TGCAGTGCAAAAGGGGCAGGGGGCTACACCTTC
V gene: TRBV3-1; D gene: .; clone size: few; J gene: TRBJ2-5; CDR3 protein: CASSQGSGGAKQETQYF; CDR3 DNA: TGTGCCAGCAGCCAAGGGTCTGGGGGGGCGAAGCAAGAGACCCAGTACTTC
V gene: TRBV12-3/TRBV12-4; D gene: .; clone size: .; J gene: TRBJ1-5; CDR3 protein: CASALLLGDRGSQPQHF; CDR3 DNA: TGTGCCAGCGCTCTCCTCCTTGGGGACCGTGGATCTCAGCCCCAGCATTTT
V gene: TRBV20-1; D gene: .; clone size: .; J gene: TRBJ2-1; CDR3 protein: CSARVLTYNEQFF; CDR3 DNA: TGCAGTGCTAGAGTACTTACCTACAATGAGCAGTTCTTC
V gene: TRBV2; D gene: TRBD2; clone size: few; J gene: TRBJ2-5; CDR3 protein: CASSTTGLAETQYF; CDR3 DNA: TGTGCCAGCAGTACTACCGGACTAGCGGAGACCCAGTACTTC
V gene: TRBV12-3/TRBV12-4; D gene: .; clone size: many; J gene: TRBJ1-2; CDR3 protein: CASSLDSPYGYTF; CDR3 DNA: TGTGCCAGCAGTTTAGATTCACCTTATGGCTACACCTTC
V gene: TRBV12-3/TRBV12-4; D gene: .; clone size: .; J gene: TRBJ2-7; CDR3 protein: CASSFMTLPDYEQYF; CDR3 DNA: TGTGCCAGCAGTTTTATGACATTACCGGACTACGAGCAGTACTTC